This TCR beta chain was identified during a study of T cells in Graves' hyperthyroidism and ophthalmopathy. Study-level results: The model anticipated ophthalmopathy a median about six months pre-onset.

Researchers took RNA transcripts and amplified the TCR beta CDR3 regions from them. HTBI primers were used for first-round RT-PCR of the TCR CDR3. From the multiplex PCR reads, TCRdb called clonotypes with MiXCR, one entry per CDR3 protein. Among a few hundred thousand distinct CDR3 sequences listed, roughly 15% were seen once. This clonotype was counted ten times or more. Its specificity is not known. The length of the CDR3 is 15 residues. V was shortened by 3 bases and J by 0 bases, with 8 bases between the two germline ends. Germline lookup yields CDR1 SNHLY and CDR2 FYNNEI. The TCR comes from a woman in her thirties or forties with Graves' ophthalmopathy. Sample: blood. The chain employs TRBV2 and TRBJ1-4; perhaps TRBD1 as D (5 bases). Here the CDR3 reads CASSETVTTNEKLFF. The DNA of the CDR3 is TGTGCCAGCAGTGAGACAGTCACAACTAATGAAAAACTGTTTTTT.